The 23 T cell receptor beta chains below were found in one sample sequenced in a study of beta chain features in type 1 diabetes. The sequenced template was cDNA made from the entire isolated RNA. The table came from immunoSEQ multiplex PCR; TCRdb's copy has only in-frame clones and leaves some out. The data contain about 360,000 clones, about 12% of them seen just once; the ten biggest clones take up about 0.01%. Findings and caveats of the study: Significant though moderate, a shortening of TCRB CDR3s appeared in all four CD4+ subsets of Type 1 diabetes patients.

These TCRs are of unknown antigen specificity. Sequencing was performed on naive CD4+ T cells from blood. Every receptor here comes from a woman aged 18-35 years with type 1 diabetes.

The V call is TRBV7-8, the J call TRBJ1-1; D may be TRBD1 (6 bases). The germline V gene encodes CDR1 SGHVS and CDR2 FQNEAQ. The CDR3 consists of 14 residues. V lost 5 bases, J lost 2 bases, and 12 bases lay in between. The CDR3 sequence: CASSLGQINTEAFF. CDR3 DNA: TGTGCCAGCAGCCTAGGACAGATAAACACTGAAGCTTTCTTT.

The chain joins TRBV5-1 to TRBJ2-5; tentative D call: TRBD2 (5 bases). This CDR3 region has 14 residues. Looked up from germline, CDR1 is SGHRS and CDR2 is YFSETQ. The V and J ends lost 2 bases and 2 bases respectively, with 10 bases between them. CDR3 sequence reads: CASSFSAAQETQYF. The DNA of the CDR3 is TGCGCCAGCAGCTTCTCAGCGGCACAAGAGACCCAGTACTTC.

This clone was seen more than once but under ten times. J is TRBJ2-5 and V is TRBV11-3, with 10 positions matching TRBD1. The CDR3 totals 13 residues. Germline-derived CDR1 and CDR2 are SGHNT and YENEEA. V lost 5 bases to trimming and J lost 7 bases; unmatched junction nucleotides: 4. CDR3 in amino acids: CASSQGTGATQYF. CDR3 DNA sequence: TGTGCCAGCAGCCAAGGGACAGGGGCGACCCAGTACTTC.

This clone was seen more than once but under ten times. This sequence joins TRBV7-2 and TRBJ1-1; D unresolved. The V and J ends lost 1 base and 0 bases respectively, with 9 bases between them. This CDR3 has 15 amino acids. CDR1 and CDR2 (germline): SGHTA, FQGNSA. This chain's CDR3 is CASSLGRGMNTEAFF. CDR3 DNA: TGTGCCAGCAGCTTAGGCCGCGGAATGAACACTGAAGCTTTCTTT. Full variable domain (outside the CDR3, taken from reference TRBV7-2 and TRBJ1-1): GAGVSQSPSNKVTEKGKDVELRCDPISGHTALYWYRQSLGQGLEFLIYFQGNSAPDKSGLPSDRFSAERTGGSVSTLTIQRTQQEDSAVYLCASSLGRGMNTEAFFGQGTRLTVV.

This clone was found a few times. Other DNA sequences of this sample code for an identical CDR3. V gene TRBV5-1 combines with J gene TRBJ2-1; 8 positions match TRBD2. With 2 bases clipped from V and 0 bases from J, the junction kept 1 base outside the gene matches. Per the germline V gene, CDR1 is SGHRS and CDR2 is YFSETQ. CDR3 length: 15 amino acids. In DNA form, the CDR3 reads TGCGCCAGCAGCTTAAGCGGGAGCTCCTACAATGAGCAGTTCTTC. It translates to CASSLSGSSYNEQFF.

A few counts support this clone. The chain has TRBV29-1 and TRBJ1-2, with unresolved D. V was pared by 3 bases and J by 0 bases, with 5 bases between. The V gene's germline CDR1 is SQVTM and CDR2 ANQGSEA. This CDR3 comprises 12 residues. The CDR3: CSVELANYGYTF. For the CDR3, the DNA is TGCAGCGTTGAGTTAGCTAACTATGGCTACACCTTC.

This clone has only a few counts. The chain employs TRBV11-2 and TRBJ1-2, with D perhaps matching TRBD1 (5 bases). The V end was cut by 4 bases, the J end by 8 bases, with 17 bases between. CDR3 length: 14 amino acids. From germline, CDR1 is SGHAT and CDR2 FQNNGV. CDR3 DNA: TGTGCCAGCAGCTCACCCCACCTAGGGGCCGGCTACACCTTC. Its translation is CASSSPHLGAGYTF.

This clone was picked up a small number of times. CDR3 DNA: TGCAGCGTTGAAGATCCGGTGGCGGAAAGGAGACGGCTATATGGCTACACCTTC. The encoded protein is CSVEDPVAERRRLYGYTF. The chain uses TRBV29-1 and TRBJ1-2; D unresolved. Germline V gives CDR1 SQVTM, CDR2 ANQGSEA. The CDR3 is 18 amino acids. V lost 0 bases to trimming and J lost 5 bases, with 25 bases between them.

This sequence joins TRBV1 and TRBJ1-5. TRBV1 is an annotated pseudogene. The CDR3 covers 9 residues. The CDR3 DNA reads TGCACCAGCAGCCTAGGAGGGCATTTT. It specifies CTSSLGGHF.

There are a few counts of this clone. V gene TRBV5-1 combines with J gene TRBJ2-5; 7 positions agree with TRBD1. CDR3 length: 14 amino acids. The germline CDR1 and CDR2 sequences are SGHRS and YFSETQ. Trimming took 4 bases from V and 5 from J; bases not matched to a gene: 8. CDR3 DNA: TGCGCCAGCAGCACCAGGGGGTCGGAGGAGACCCAGTACTTC. Protein: CASSTRGSEETQYF.

The gene calls are TRBV7-2 and TRBJ2-1; TRBD1 might be the D (7 bases). V lost 8 bases, J lost 2 bases, and 13 bases lay in between. Germline CDR1 and CDR2: SGHTA and FQGNSA. This CDR3 has 14 amino acids. The CDR3 spells CASAPGGPYNEQFF. CDR3 bases: TGTGCCAGCGCCCCAGGGGGGCCCTACAATGAGCAGTTCTTC. Supplemented by reference TRBV7-2 and TRBJ2-1, the full variable domain reads GAGVSQSPSNKVTEKGKDVELRCDPISGHTALYWYRQSLGQGLEFLIYFQGNSAPDKSGLPSDRFSAERTGGSVSTLTIQRTQQEDSAVYLCASAPGGPYNEQFFGPGTRLTVL.

The chain combines TRBV4-1 with TRBJ1-2, with D perhaps TRBD1 (5 bases). Germline V gives CDR1 MGHRA, CDR2 YSYEKL. V was clipped by 1 base and J by 3 bases, with 15 bases between them. This CDR3 spans 16 amino acids. The CDR3 loop reads CASSQAVLRVDYGYTF. For the CDR3, the DNA is TGCGCCAGCAGCCAAGCGGTACTCAGGGTAGACTATGGCTACACCTTC.

The gene calls are TRBV9 and TRBJ2-2; no clear D gene. Germline V lookup: CDR1 SGDLS, CDR2 YYNGEE. With 0 bases removed from V and 1 base from J, the gap between germline ends came to 10 bases. The CDR3 extends over 16 amino acids. CDR3 protein: CASSVEFGLNTGELFF. For the CDR3, the DNA is TGTGCCAGCAGCGTAGAGTTCGGTTTGAACACCGGGGAGCTGTTTTTT.

This rearrangement joins TRBV2 to TRBJ2-1, with 10 bases identical to TRBD2. There are 14 residues in the CDR3. CDR1 is SNHLY, CDR2 FYNNEI, per germline. The V segment lost 6 bases and the J segment 4 bases; nucleotides outside the gene matches: 3. The CDR3 here is CASRRTSGYNEQFF. The CDR3 DNA reads as TGTGCCAGCAGAAGGACTAGCGGATACAATGAGCAGTTCTTC.

The chain uses TRBV7-9 and TRBJ1-1; D gene unclear. The V end was cut by 5 bases, the J end by 4 bases, with 14 bases between. Looked up from germline, CDR1 is SEHNR and CDR2 is FQNEAQ (reference sequence). The CDR3 has 14 residues. The CDR3 DNA follows: TGTGCCAGCAGCCCCGGAGGAGAAGGCACTGAAGCTTTCTTT. It translates to CASSPGGEGTEAFF.

J is TRBJ1-1 and V is TRBV9; 7 nucleotides agree with TRBD1. CDR3 size: 13 residues. Trimming at V came to 0 bases and at J to 5 bases, leaving 1 base not matched to a gene. Germline-derived CDR1 and CDR2 are SGDLS and YYNGEE. The CDR3 bases are TGTGCCAGCAGCGTAGAACAGGGGACTGAAGCTTTCTTT. Its translation: CASSVEQGTEAFF.

The rearrangement uses TRBV9 and TRBJ1-1, with 12 nucleotides matching TRBD1. Per the germline V gene, CDR1 is SGDLS and CDR2 is YYNGEE. The V and J ends lost 4 bases and 8 bases, in that order; junction bases with no gene match: 9. There are 15 residues in the CDR3. The CDR3 DNA follows: TGTGCCAGCAGCCATACGGGACAGGGGGCCCCCGAAGCTTTCTTT. It yields the protein CASSHTGQGAPEAFF.

This clone was counted a few times. The V call is TRBV5-4, the J call TRBJ2-7, with a possible D match to TRBD1 (6 bases). Between the trimmed V and J ends, which lost 3 bases and 2 bases, there was a span of 12 bases. The CDR3 is made up of 14 amino acids. CDR1 and CDR2 from the germline V gene are SGHNT and YYREEE (reference sequence). CDR3 bases: TGTGCCAGCAGCTCGGGACAAAACACCTACGAGCAGTACTTC. It translates to CASSSGQNTYEQYF.

This clone was found a few times. The V call is TRBV7-3, the J call TRBJ2-5; D is perhaps TRBD2 (6 bases). The CDR3 has 13 residues. Between the trimmed V and J ends, which lost 4 bases and 2 bases, there was a span of 8 bases. CDR1 SGHTA and CDR2 FQGTGA come from the germline V gene. In DNA form, the CDR3 reads TGTGCCAGCAGCTCGGGAGTACAAGAGACCCAGTACTTC. It yields the protein CASSSGVQETQYF.

The chain has TRBV19 and TRBJ2-3; D might be TRBD2 (6 bases). The germline gives CDR1 LNHDA, CDR2 SQIVND (reference sequence). The germline V and J ends were trimmed by 2 bases and 4 bases, with 10 bases remaining between them. This CDR3 is built from 14 residues. The CDR3 loop reads CASSIYGEADTQYF. In nucleotides, the CDR3 is TGTGCCAGTAGTATATATGGGGAGGCAGATACGCAGTATTTT.

V and J are TRBV5-1 and TRBJ2-7; possibly TRBD2 for D (5 bases). Between the trimmed V and J ends, which lost 0 bases and 1 base, there was a span of 8 bases. Germline values: CDR1 SGHRS, CDR2 YFSETQ. The CDR3 is made up of 14 amino acids. The chain's CDR3 is CASSLVEGSYEQYF. CDR3 DNA: TGCGCCAGCAGCTTGGTAGAGGGATCCTACGAGCAGTACTTC.

The chain couples TRBV19 to TRBJ1-1, with TRBD1 matching over 7 bases. Germline CDR1 reads LNHDA; CDR2 reads SQIVND (reference sequence). Trimming took 0 bases from V and 8 from J; bases not matched to a gene: 12. This CDR3 is built from 16 residues. CDR3 loop: CASSIDYPGGKSEAFF. The CDR3 DNA reads TGTGCCAGTAGTATAGATTATCCAGGGGGGAAATCCGAAGCTTTCTTT.

There are a few counts of this clone. This chain connects TRBV7-2 to TRBJ2-1; the match to TRBD2 covers 12 bases. Germline lookup yields CDR1 SGHTA and CDR2 FQGNSA. The CDR3 consists of 16 residues. V shed 1 base, J shed 5 bases, and the junction held 3 bases outside the gene matches. For the CDR3, the DNA is TGTGCCAGCAGCTTAGGACTAGCGGGAGCCCACAATGAGCAGTTCTTC. Protein sequence: CASSLGLAGAHNEQFF. Using reference TRBV7-2 and TRBJ2-1 for the parts outside the CDR3, the full variable domain is GAGVSQSPSNKVTEKGKDVELRCDPISGHTALYWYRQSLGQGLEFLIYFQGNSAPDKSGLPSDRFSAERTGGSVSTLTIQRTQQEDSAVYLCASSLGLAGAHNEQFFGPGTRLTVL.